These 12 T cell receptor beta chains share one sample of origin, sequenced in a study of shared clonotypes between healthy human individuals. The repertoire was sequenced with immunoSEQ multiplex PCR; TCRdb's copy has only in-frame clones and lacks some. The table shows roughly 1,600,000 clones, with 98% occurring only once. Sequencing input: naive CD4+ T cells sorted from blood. Subset here: CD45RA+ positively selected. The source of these receptors is a man aged 25-45 years in good health.

The chain uses TRBV5-1 and TRBJ2-7; the match to TRBD2 covers 7 bases. The J segment lost 3 bases and the V segment lost 2 bases, leaving 11 bases of the junction unmatched. CDR1 SGHRS and CDR2 YFSETQ come from the germline V gene. CDR3 length equals 16 residues. Here the CDR3 DNA reads TGCGCCAGCAGCTTAGGCGACCTAGCGGCCGGCTACGAGCAGTACTTC. It specifies CASSLGDLAAGYEQYF.

The genes are TRBV4-3 and TRBJ1-4, with D unresolved. The CDR3 covers 14 residues. Germline CDR1 reads LGHNA; CDR2 reads YSLEER. V was pared by 1 base and J by 5 bases, with 8 bases between. The CDR3 DNA reads as TGCGCCAGCAGCCAAGCCGGGTTCAATGAAAAACTGTTTTTT. It is translated as CASSQAGFNEKLFF.

V and J are TRBV7-6 and TRBJ2-7, with TRBD2 as a possible D gene (5 bases). V lost 3 bases, J lost 6 bases, and 18 bases lay in between. Germline V gives CDR1 SGHVS, CDR2 FNYEAQ. This CDR3 is built from 15 residues. This CDR3 reads CASSLAVEGAGEQYF. CDR3 DNA: TGTGCCAGCAGCTTGGCGGTTGAGGGTGCGGGCGAGCAGTACTTC.

V usage is TRBV5-4 and J usage is TRBJ2-5; 7 positions agree with TRBD1. V dropped 4 bases and J dropped 0; count of bases not matched to a gene: 6. This CDR3 is 15 amino acids long. In germline, CDR1 is SGHNT, CDR2 YYREEE (reference sequence). CDR3 region: CASSPSQGHQETQYF. CDR3 nucleotides: TGTGCCAGCAGCCCTTCACAGGGGCACCAAGAGACCCAGTACTTC.

The CDR3 protein is CASSKEVSSLNEKLFF. Here the CDR3 DNA reads TGCGCCAGCAGCAAGGAAGTCAGCAGCCTCAATGAAAAACTGTTTTTT. J is TRBJ1-4 and V is TRBV5-1; D uncertain. V was cut by 4 bases and J by 5 bases, with 18 bases left in between. CDR1 and CDR2 from the germline V gene are SGHRS and YFSETQ. The CDR3 runs 16 residues. The full variable domain, in which reference TRBV5-1 and TRBJ1-4 provide the parts outside the CDR3, is KAGVTQTPRYLIKTRGQQVTLSCSPISGHRSVSWYQQTPGQGLQFLFEYFSETQRNKGNFPGRFSGRQFSNSRSEMNVSTLELGDSALYLCASSKEVSSLNEKLFFGSGTQLSVL.

The chain joins TRBV6-6 to TRBJ2-1, with D perhaps being TRBD1 or TRBD2 (5 bases each). The CDR3 contains 11 residues. Trimming stripped 7 bases from V and 15 bases from J, with 16 bases between. The germline gives CDR1 MNHNY, CDR2 SVGAGI (reference sequence). The CDR3 bases are TGTGCCAGCATCTCAACCGGGGCTGTGTTCTTC. Its translation: CASISTGAVFF.

The chain recombines TRBV4-1 with TRBJ2-4; no reliable D call. The CDR3 is 17 amino acids. Germline V lookup: CDR1 MGHRA, CDR2 YSYEKL. The germline V and J ends were trimmed by 2 bases and 2 bases, with 16 bases remaining between them. CDR3 coding DNA: TGCGCCAGCAGCCAAACCCTAGACCGATCCACCAAAAACATTCAGTACTTC. Translation: CASSQTLDRSTKNIQYF.

The J gene is TRBJ2-3, the V gene TRBV7-9; 7 bases map to TRBD1. Germline values: CDR1 SEHNR, CDR2 FQNEAQ (reference sequence). The CDR3 has 12 amino acids. V trimming: 5 bases; J trimming: 4 bases; junction bases outside the gene matches: 0. The CDR3 nucleotides read TGTGCCAGCAGCACAGGGGCAGATACGCAGTATTTT. Encoded protein: CASSTGADTQYF.

V usage is TRBV5-1 and J usage is TRBJ2-7, with TRBD2 matching 8 bases. In germline, CDR1 is SGHRS, CDR2 YFSETQ. The ends lost 3 bases at V and 6 bases at J; junction bases unmatched: 11. The CDR3 totals 15 residues. The CDR3 DNA is TGCGCCAGCAGCTCGGACGGAGGACTAGCCGGCGAGCAGTACTTC. This encodes CASSSDGGLAGEQYF. Combining the CDR3 with reference TRBV5-1 and TRBJ2-7 gives the whole variable domain KAGVTQTPRYLIKTRGQQVTLSCSPISGHRSVSWYQQTPGQGLQFLFEYFSETQRNKGNFPGRFSGRQFSNSRSEMNVSTLELGDSALYLCASSSDGGLAGEQYFGPGTRLTVT.

This clone was observed a single time. The V and J genes are TRBV28 and TRBJ2-7; TRBD1 might be the D (6 bases). Looked up from germline, CDR1 is MDHEN and CDR2 is SYDVKM. Between the trimmed V and J ends, which lost 5 bases and 5 bases, there was a span of 31 bases. The length of the CDR3 is 19 residues. The CDR3 DNA sequence: TGTGCCAGCAGTCAAACCACCCCCGGAGGTGGGCAGGGGTTAAACGAGCAGTACTTC. Residues: CASSQTTPGGGQGLNEQYF.

The genes are TRBV5-1 and TRBJ2-2; TRBD2 agrees at 9 bases. The J segment lost 6 bases and the V segment lost 4 bases, leaving 7 bases of the junction unmatched. CDR3 size: 15 residues. Germline CDR1 SGHRS, CDR2 YFSETQ. DNA for the CDR3: TGCGCCAGCAGCCTCGAGCGGGAGGTCGCCGGGGAGCTGTTTTTT. This encodes CASSLEREVAGELFF.

On this clone: Mismatch with germline at one junction end may stem from a read error. The chain uses TRBV10-1 and TRBJ2-1; 7 nucleotides line up with TRBD2. This CDR3 spans 12 amino acids. CDR1 is WNHNN, CDR2 SYGVQD, per germline (reference sequence). The DNA of the CDR3 is TGCGCCAGCAGCCACTCCGGGCGGGAGCGGTTCTTC. Protein sequence: CASSHSGRERFF.